These 5 T cell receptor beta chains share one sample of origin, sequenced in a study of cytomegalovirus exposure and HLA in healthy donors (dated by TCRdb to 2016 to 2017). Receptor libraries were prepared by the immunoSEQ multiplex PCR assay. For the multiplex PCR, a mixture combining 60 forward primers for TCR Vbeta segments and 13 reverse primers for TCR Jbeta segments was used. This immuneACCESS table, as held by TCRdb, lists in-frame sequences with V and J called but not all clones. Of the missing ones, under half trace to an unresolved V gene in checked studies; the others have no known cause. This sample comprises about 100,000 clones, 50% to 70% of them detected only once. In total, the top ten clones hold 3.5% to 4% of the sample. Sequenced input: PBMCs. The receptors were gathered from a man in his thirties or forties in good health and CMV-seropositive.

This clone has just a few counts. The rearrangement uses TRBV5-1 and TRBJ1-1; no clear D gene. CDR1 is SGHRS and CDR2 is YFSETQ in the germline V gene. This CDR3 is 13 amino acids long. V was shortened by 6 bases and J by 1 base, with 10 bases between the two germline ends. The CDR3 sequence: CASTEEGNTEAFF. The CDR3 DNA follows: TGCGCCAGCACAGAGGAGGGGAACACTGAAGCTTTCTTT.

The chain is built from TRBV7-3 and TRBJ2-2; possibly TRBD2 for D (6 bases). Per the germline V gene, CDR1 is SGHTA and CDR2 is FQGTGA. V lost 0 bases and J lost 3, with 11 bases in between. This CDR3 is 16 amino acids long. The CDR3 loop reads CASSLTGRPDTGELFF. The CDR3 DNA reads as TGTGCCAGCAGCTTAACGGGGAGGCCGGACACCGGGGAGCTGTTTTTT.

This chain links TRBV2 with TRBJ1-5; no definite D call. The germline CDR1 and CDR2 sequences are SNHLY and FYNNEI. V lost 7 bases and J 2 bases, leaving 15 bases between the germline ends. The CDR3 length is 15 residues. Written as DNA, the CDR3 is TGTGCCAGCACCGCTGACATGGCCGGCAATCAGCCCCAGCATTTT. It codes for CASTADMAGNQPQHF.

The V gene is TRBV6-4, the J gene TRBJ2-1; D not resolved. CDR1 MRHNA and CDR2 SNTAGT come from the germline V gene. The CDR3 extends over 17 amino acids. Between the trimmed V and J ends, which lost 2 bases and 4 bases, there was a span of 18 bases. The CDR3 reads CASSDPPYFPLYNEQFF. CDR3 sequence (DNA): TGTGCCAGCAGTGACCCACCCTACTTTCCCCTATACAATGAGCAGTTCTTC.

The rearrangement links TRBV7-3 to TRBJ2-1, with 10 bases that match TRBD2. Germline CDR1 and CDR2: SGHTA and FQGTGA. This CDR3 has 15 residues. The V gene end was trimmed by 4 bases and the J gene end by 7 bases; junction bases not matched to a gene: 7. CDR3 in amino acids: CASSSPSGGGNEQFF. The CDR3 DNA reads TGTGCCAGCAGCTCCCCTAGCGGGGGAGGAAATGAGCAGTTCTTC. The full variable domain, rest sourced from reference TRBV7-3 and TRBJ2-1, is GAGVSQTPSNKVTEKGKYVELRCDPISGHTALYWYRQSLGQGPEFLIYFQGTGAADDSGLPNDRFFAVRPEGSVSTLKIQRTERGDSAVYLCASSSPSGGGNEQFFGPGTRLTVL.